Here is one T cell receptor beta chain with its context. Indicated time point: blood at routine non-recurrence follow-up after resection. Researchers sequenced whole RNA taken from tumor, nontumor lung or frozen PBMC without sorting. The data were taken from a study of spatial heterogeneity in lung cancer. For the study at large: Samples came from approximately 65 TRACERx patients with untreated early-stage lung cancer.

A distinct unique molecular identifier was carried by each TCR cDNA molecule. Via MiXCR, TCRdb re-called the 5' RACE reads, giving one row per CDR3 protein. In the table there are about 94,000 distinct CDR3 sequences, just under 20% of which are singletons. Sequenced material: PBMCs, taken at follow-up. The clonotype comes from a male donor with early-stage non-small cell lung cancer.

The CDR3 reads CASSDRRFGEQFF. The CDR3 DNA sequence: TGTGCCAGCAGTGACAGGAGATTCGGTGAGCAGTTCTTC. The gene calls are TRBV6-6 and TRBJ2-1; D might be TRBD1 (6 bases). The germline V and J ends were trimmed by 5 bases and 9 bases, with 14 bases remaining between them. The CDR3 spans 13 residues. The germline V gene has CDR1 MNHNY and CDR2 SVGAGI (reference sequence).